The TCR beta chain under discussion was sequenced for a study of technical replicates of blood from several donors (dated by TCRdb to about 2017). Library prep was done by the immunoSEQ multiplex PCR assay. TCRdb limited this immuneACCESS table to in-frame rearrangements with V and J called. A share of clones is missing; checked studies link under half to unresolved V genes, and the rest is unexplained. This sample has fewer than 15,000 clones in its table, and roughly three quarters of those were observed once. The ten most abundant clones make up about 12% of the sample. Comment on this clone: The specificity of this receptor is unknown. Within one base of it there is no much larger clone, and no base qualities were kept.

CDR1 and CDR2, per the germline V gene (reference sequence), are GTSNPN and SVGIG. The junction shows trimming of 0 bases on V and 2 bases on J, plus 11 bases between the germline ends. The CDR3 covers 15 residues, taking in both the cysteine and the phenylalanine. Only the CDR3 part of the read is kept: 45 bases, read in frame from the first base. The clonotype originates from a human donor in good health. The V gene is TRBV30 and the J gene is TRBJ1-5, with TRBD1 tentatively as D gene (5 bases match). The sample comprised PBMCs. The sequenced DNA: TGTGCCTGGAGTGTACAGTGGGGGGGCAATCAGCCCCAGCATTTT. It specifies CAWSVQWGGNQPQHF. The full variable domain, with segments outside the CDR3 supplied by the reference TRBV30 and TRBJ1-5 proteins, appears as SQTIHQWPATLVQPVGSPLSLECTVEGTSNPNLYWYRQAAGRGLQLLFYSVGIGQISSEVPQNLSASRPQDRQFILSSKKLLLSDSGFYLCAWSVQWGGNQPQHFGDGTRLSIL.